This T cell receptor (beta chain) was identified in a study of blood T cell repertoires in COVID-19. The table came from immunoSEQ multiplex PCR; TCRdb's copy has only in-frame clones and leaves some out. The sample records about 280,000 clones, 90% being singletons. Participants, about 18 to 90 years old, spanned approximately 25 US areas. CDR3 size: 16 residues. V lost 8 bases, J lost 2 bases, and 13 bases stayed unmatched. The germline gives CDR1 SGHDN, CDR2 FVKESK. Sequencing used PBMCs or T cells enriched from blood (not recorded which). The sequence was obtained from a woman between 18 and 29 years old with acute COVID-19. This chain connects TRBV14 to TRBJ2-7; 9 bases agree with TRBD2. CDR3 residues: CASAEISGSTAYEQYF. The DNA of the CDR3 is TGTGCCAGCGCCGAGATTAGCGGGAGCACAGCCTACGAGCAGTACTTC.